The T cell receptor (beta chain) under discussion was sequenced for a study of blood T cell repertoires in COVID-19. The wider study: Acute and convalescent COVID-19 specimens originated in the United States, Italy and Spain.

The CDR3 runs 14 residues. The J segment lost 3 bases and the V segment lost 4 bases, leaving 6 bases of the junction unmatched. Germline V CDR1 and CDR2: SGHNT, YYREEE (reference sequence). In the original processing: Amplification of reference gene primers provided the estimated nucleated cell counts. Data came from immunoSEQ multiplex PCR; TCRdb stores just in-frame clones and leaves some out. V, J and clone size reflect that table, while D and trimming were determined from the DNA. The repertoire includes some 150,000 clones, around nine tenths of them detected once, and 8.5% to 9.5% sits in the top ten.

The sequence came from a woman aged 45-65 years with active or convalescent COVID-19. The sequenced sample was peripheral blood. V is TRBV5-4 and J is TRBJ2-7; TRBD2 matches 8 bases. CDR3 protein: CASSNSAGDYEQYF. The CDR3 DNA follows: TGTGCCAGCAGCAACTCAGCGGGGGACTACGAGCAGTACTTC.